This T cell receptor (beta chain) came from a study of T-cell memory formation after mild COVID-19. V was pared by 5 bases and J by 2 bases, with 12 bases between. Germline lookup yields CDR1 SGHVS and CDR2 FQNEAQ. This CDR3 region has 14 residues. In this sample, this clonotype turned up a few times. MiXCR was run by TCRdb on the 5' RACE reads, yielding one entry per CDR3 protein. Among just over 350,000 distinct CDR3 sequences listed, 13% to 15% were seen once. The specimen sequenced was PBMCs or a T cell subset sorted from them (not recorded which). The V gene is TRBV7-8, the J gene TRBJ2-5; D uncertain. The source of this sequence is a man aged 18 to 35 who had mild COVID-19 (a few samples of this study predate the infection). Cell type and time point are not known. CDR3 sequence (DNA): TGTGCCAGCAGCCCCCCCGGCACTCAAGAGACCCAGTACTTC. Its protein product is CASSPPGTQETQYF.